Shown below are 11 T cell receptor beta chains from a single sample sequenced in a study of blood T cell repertoires in COVID-19. TCRdb's table, derived via immunoSEQ multiplex PCR, lists solely in-frame clones and lacks some. Found here are over 150,000 clones, under 90% of them singletons; the top ten hold approximately 7.1%. Source material: peripheral blood. These receptors came from a human donor in a cohort sampled during active COVID-19.

V gene TRBV6-5 combines with J gene TRBJ2-7, with a weak D call TRBD2 (5 bases). Germline CDR1 reads MNHEY; CDR2 reads SVGAGI. CDR3 size: 13 residues. The ends were cut back, 6 bases at V and 5 bases at J, with 14 bases in the middle. Written as DNA, the CDR3 is TGTGCCAGCAGGAGGGATGTGACTAACGAGCAGTACTTC. It specifies CASRRDVTNEQYF.

This CDR3 reads CASSGGGNQPQHF. CDR3 sequence (DNA): TGTGCCAGCAGTGGGGGGGGCAATCAGCCCCAGCATTTT. This chain connects TRBV7-6 to TRBJ1-5; possible D gene TRBD1, 5 bases. The V end lost 6 bases, the J end lost 2 bases, and 8 bases lay between the germline ends. The CDR3 length is 13 residues. Germline V lookup: CDR1 SGHVS, CDR2 FNYEAQ.

The J gene is TRBJ2-7, the V gene TRBV7-3; 9 nucleotides align to TRBD2. The J segment lost 1 base and the V segment lost 5 bases, leaving 6 bases of the junction unmatched. Germline CDR1 is SGHTA and CDR2 is FQGTGA. The CDR3 is made up of 15 amino acids. In DNA form, the CDR3 reads TGTGCCAGCAGCCCCCGGACTAGCGCATCCTACGAGCAGTACTTC. Protein: CASSPRTSASYEQYF.

This clone was recorded once. This chain connects TRBV13 to TRBJ2-6, with D possibly being TRBD1 (6 bases). The CDR3 covers 18 residues. Germline values: CDR1 PRHDT, CDR2 FYEKMQ (reference sequence). V lost 5 bases, J lost 0 bases, and 17 bases lay in between. CDR3 in amino acids: CASSPLDRPDSGANVLTF. The DNA of the CDR3 is TGTGCCAGCAGCCCCCTGGACAGACCAGACTCTGGGGCCAACGTCCTGACTTTC.

The V and J genes are TRBV7-3 and TRBJ2-3, with D uncertain. Germline CDR1 is SGHTA and CDR2 is FQGTGA. The V end lost 4 bases, the J end lost 2 bases, and 13 bases lay between the germline ends. This CDR3 is built from 15 residues. This CDR3 reads CASSSIPNSTDTQYF. In DNA, the CDR3 is TGTGCCAGCAGCTCCATCCCGAACTCCACAGATACGCAGTATTTT.

The gene calls are TRBV7-6 and TRBJ1-4, with D possibly being TRBD1 (5 bases). The germline V gene encodes CDR1 SGHVS and CDR2 FNYEAQ. CDR3 length equals 14 residues. Trimming took 1 base from V and 8 from J, leaving 11 bases between them. The CDR3 spells CASSLVDSDEKLFF. DNA for the CDR3: TGTGCCAGCAGCTTAGTTGACAGTGACGAAAAACTGTTTTTT.

The chain employs TRBV4-2 and TRBJ2-7; possible D gene TRBD1, 6 bases. The CDR3 is 15 amino acids. Germline-derived CDR1 and CDR2 are LGHNA and YNFKEQ. V was cut by 2 bases and J by 2 bases, with 13 bases left in between. This CDR3 is CASSQPTGPPYEQYF. DNA of the CDR3: TGTGCCAGCAGCCAACCCACAGGGCCTCCCTACGAGCAGTACTTC.

The rearrangement links TRBV10-3 to TRBJ2-7; D may be TRBD1 (5 bases). V gave up 2 bases and J gave up 7 bases, with 12 bases separating them. The CDR3 covers 13 residues. CDR1 and CDR2 (germline): ENHRY, SYGVKD. The CDR3 DNA reads as TGTGCCATCAGTGAGGAACGACAGCTGGAGCAGTACTTC. It encodes CAISEERQLEQYF.

The chain is built from TRBV27 and TRBJ1-4, with a tentative D call TRBD1 (5 bases). This CDR3 contains 15 residues. Per germline, CDR1 MNHEY and CDR2 SMNVEV (reference sequence). The V and J ends lost 5 bases and 6 bases respectively, with 16 bases between them. The CDR3 DNA reads as TGTGCCAGCAGTCGACAGCCGTCCGAGTATGAAAAACTGTTTTTT. It is translated as CASSRQPSEYEKLFF.

In DNA, the CDR3 is TGTGCCAGCAGCTTTGACAGGGAAACCGAAAAACTGTTTTTT. Amino acid sequence: CASSFDRETEKLFF. V usage is TRBV2 and J usage is TRBJ1-4, with TRBD1 matching 7 bases. The CDR3 length is 14 residues. Germline V gives CDR1 SNHLY, CDR2 FYNNEI. Trimming took 6 bases from V and 8 from J; bases not matched to a gene: 9.

V usage is TRBV2 and J usage is TRBJ2-5; maybe TRBD1 (6 bases). Trimming left V 5 bases short and J 3 bases short, with 13 bases between. CDR1 is SNHLY, CDR2 FYNNEI, per germline. The CDR3 loop spans 14 amino acids. In DNA form, the CDR3 reads TGTGCCAGCAGTTACAGGGCCCTTAAAGAGACCCAGTACTTC. Its translation: CASSYRALKETQYF.